The 17 T cell receptor beta chains listed next were all sequenced from one sample in a study of cytomegalovirus exposure and HLA in healthy donors. PCR amplification relied on 60 Vbeta primers (plus 13 Jbeta primers). Assay used: immunoSEQ multiplex PCR; TCRdb lists only in-frame clones, some missing. The sample shows some 100,000 clones, roughly 80% of them seen only once. Sequencing input: PBMCs. The receptors shown here come from a girl aged 2-15 years in good health and CMV-seropositive.

This chain joins TRBV4-1 and TRBJ2-3; 10 positions agree with TRBD2. Trimming removed 5 bases from V and 2 bases from J; junction bases left unmatched: 7. CDR1 is MGHRA and CDR2 is YSYEKL in the germline V gene. This CDR3 is 16 amino acids long. The CDR3 reads CASSFTSGTLTDTQYF. CDR3 in DNA: TGCGCCAGCAGCTTTACTAGCGGGACCCTCACAGATACGCAGTATTTT.

This chain links TRBV19 with TRBJ1-1; 8 bases map to TRBD1. Per germline, CDR1 LNHDA and CDR2 SQIVND (reference sequence). CDR3 size: 16 residues. V was clipped by 1 base and J by 2 bases; unmatched bases: 6. CDR3 nucleotides: TGTGCCAGTAGTATAGGGGACAGGCTGATCAACACTGAAGCTTTCTTT. The encoded protein is CASSIGDRLINTEAFF.

This chain joins TRBV6-5 and TRBJ1-1; 10 bases line up with TRBD1. J lost 7 bases, V lost 6 bases, and 5 bases had no gene match. Germline loops: CDR1 MNHEY, CDR2 SVGAGI. The CDR3 is 13 residues long. CDR3 protein: CASSSGQGSEAFF. For the CDR3, the DNA is TGTGCCAGCAGCTCGGGACAGGGGAGTGAAGCTTTCTTT.

The J gene is TRBJ1-2, the V gene TRBV5-4; perhaps TRBD1 as D (5 bases). V lost 3 bases and J lost 7, with 19 bases in between. The CDR3 runs to 15 residues. Germline V gene sequence: CDR1 SGHNT, CDR2 YYREEE (reference sequence). CDR3: CASSSAPGMRPGYTF. Here the CDR3 DNA reads TGTGCCAGCAGCTCCGCTCCAGGGATGCGGCCTGGCTACACCTTC.

The chain combines TRBV7-9 with TRBJ2-1; D not certain. The CDR3 length is 13 residues. Germline V gives CDR1 SEHNR, CDR2 FQNEAQ (reference sequence). With 2 bases removed from V and 10 bases from J, the gap between germline ends came to 12 bases. Written as DNA, the CDR3 is TGTGCCAGCAGCTTACTACAGATTCGGGAGCAGTTCTTC. Its protein product is CASSLLQIREQFF.

V gene TRBV6-5 combines with J gene TRBJ2-7, with 11 bases that match TRBD2. The germline CDR1 and CDR2 sequences are MNHEY and SVGAGI. The CDR3 runs 16 residues. V lost 2 bases, J lost 2 bases, and 5 bases stayed unmatched. CDR3 protein: CASSYLLAGAPYEQYF. As DNA, the CDR3 is TGTGCCAGCAGTTACCTACTAGCGGGAGCCCCCTACGAGCAGTACTTC.

The chain uses TRBV4-1 and TRBJ1-3, with 7 positions matching TRBD1. V gave up 1 base and J gave up 2 bases; unmatched junction bases: 5. The CDR3 extends over 16 amino acids. The germline V gene has CDR1 MGHRA and CDR2 YSYEKL. The CDR3 DNA reads as TGCGCCAGCAGCCAAGGCCGACAGGGAGCTGGAAACACCATATATTTT. Translation: CASSQGRQGAGNTIYF.

The CDR3 sequence: CASRPRLAGGGEQYF. The CDR3 DNA reads TGTGCCAGCAGGCCCCGACTAGCGGGAGGGGGCGAGCAGTACTTC. V and J are TRBV6-6 and TRBJ2-7; 14 nucleotides agree with TRBD2. V shed 6 bases and J 6 bases; nucleotides not matched to a gene: 7. Per the germline V gene, CDR1 is MNHNY and CDR2 is SVGAGI (reference sequence). CDR3 size: 15 residues.

The V and J genes are TRBV7-2 and TRBJ2-1; TRBD2 matches at 9 bases. Germline values: CDR1 SGHTA, CDR2 FQGNSA. V trimming: 4 bases; J trimming: 9 bases; junction bases outside the gene matches: 10. This CDR3 is built from 15 residues. Here the CDR3 DNA reads TGTGCCAGCAGCTATCGCGGACTAGCGTCTGCTGAGCAGTTCTTC. Amino acid sequence: CASSYRGLASAEQFF.

This chain joins TRBV14 and TRBJ2-7; no clear D. The CDR3 sequence is 14 residues long. The V gene's germline CDR1 is SGHDN and CDR2 FVKESK. V shed 1 base and J shed 0 bases, with 7 bases lying between them. CDR3 sequence (DNA): TGTGCCAGCAGCCAAGGTGTCAGCTCCTACGAGCAGTACTTC. This translates into CASSQGVSSYEQYF.

This rearrangement joins TRBV28 to TRBJ1-2; TRBD1 matches at 10 bases. Losses at the gene ends were 6 bases for V and 10 bases for J; bases not matched to a gene: 11. CDR1 and CDR2 (germline): MDHEN, SYDVKM. The CDR3 is 14 amino acids. The CDR3 sequence: CASRSTGGERAYTF. Written as DNA, the CDR3 is TGTGCCAGCAGGTCGACAGGGGGCGAAAGGGCCTACACCTTC.

The rearrangement uses TRBV30 and TRBJ1-5, with TRBD1 as a possible D gene (6 bases). The V gene's germline CDR1 is GTSNPN and CDR2 SVGIG (reference sequence). The CDR3 has 17 residues. The V end lost 0 bases, the J end lost 4 bases, and 19 bases lay between the germline ends. CDR3 in DNA: TGTGCCTGGAGTGTAGGGTTGGGCAGGGGCGAAAATCAGCCCCAGCATTTT. It encodes CAWSVGLGRGENQPQHF. Combining the CDR3 with reference TRBV30 and TRBJ1-5 gives the whole variable domain SQTIHQWPATLVQPVGSPLSLECTVEGTSNPNLYWYRQAAGRGLQLLFYSVGIGQISSEVPQNLSASRPQDRQFILSSKKLLLSDSGFYLCAWSVGLGRGENQPQHFGDGTRLSIL.

This clone was detected a few times. V gene TRBV15 combines with J gene TRBJ2-7; TRBD1 is a possible D gene (7 bases). CDR3 length equals 18 residues. Deletions cut 0 bases from V and 2 bases from J, with 20 bases between. Germline V gene sequence: CDR1 LNHNV, CDR2 YYDKDF (reference sequence). CDR3 region: CATSRDNGGGTVAYEQYF. CDR3 coding DNA: TGTGCCACCAGCAGAGATAACGGGGGCGGGACAGTTGCCTACGAGCAGTACTTC.

The CDR3 spells CAISESIGSYNEQFF. CDR3 DNA: TGTGCCATCAGTGAGTCGATCGGGTCGTACAATGAGCAGTTCTTC. The V call is TRBV10-3, the J call TRBJ2-1; D gene unclear. V was shortened by 0 bases and J by 4 bases, with 10 bases between the two germline ends. This CDR3 contains 15 residues. CDR1 ENHRY and CDR2 SYGVKD come from the germline V gene.

The chain links TRBV6-1 to TRBJ2-7; 12 nucleotides agree with TRBD1. The V segment lost 6 bases and the J segment 6 bases; nucleotides outside the gene matches: 6. Germline V CDR1 and CDR2: MNHNS, SASEGT. The CDR3 has 14 residues. CDR3 in amino acids: CASRPGQGAVEQYF. CDR3 coding DNA: TGTGCCAGCAGGCCGGGACAGGGGGCCGTCGAGCAGTACTTC.

The chain couples TRBV14 to TRBJ2-2, with D uncertain. The germline V gene encodes CDR1 SGHDN and CDR2 FVKESK. V was shortened by 4 bases and J by 5 bases, with 8 bases between the two germline ends. The CDR3 is made up of 13 amino acids. The chain's CDR3 is CASSPRKTGELFF. The CDR3 DNA is TGTGCCAGCAGCCCGCGTAAAACCGGGGAGCTGTTTTTT. Looking up the rest from reference TRBV14 and TRBJ2-2 gives the full variable domain: EAGVTQFPSHSVIEKGQTVTLRCDPISGHDNLYWYRRVMGKEIKFLLHFVKESKQDESGMPNNRFLAERTGGTYSTLKVQPAELEDSGVYFCASSPRKTGELFFGEGSRLTVL.

This clone has more than one count but fewer than ten. The V call is TRBV6-6, the J call TRBJ2-3, with TRBD1 matching 7 bases. This CDR3 contains 15 residues. With V trimmed by 1 base and J by 2 bases, 3 bases remained unmatched. Germline CDR1 is MNHNY and CDR2 is SVGAGI (reference sequence). CDR3: CASSYWDSPTDTQYF. DNA of the CDR3: TGTGCCAGCAGTTACTGGGACAGCCCCACAGATACGCAGTATTTT.